This TCR beta chain emerged from a study of OX40 agonist ivuxolimab in advanced cancers. Study at large: Mean age around 60 years, range about 20 to 79; 82.7% male. Checkpoint inhibitors had been given previously to under 50% of patients.

This clone was picked up a small number of times. At cycle 4 day 1, cycle 7 day 1, and baseline, blood was sampled. Assay used: immunoSEQ multiplex PCR; TCRdb lists only in-frame clones, some missing. The sample consists of around 82,000 clones, roughly 91% of them appearing once. Germline values: CDR1 MDHEN, CDR2 SYDVKM. Trimming cost V 11 bases and J 0 bases, with 13 bases left between them. The CDR3 is made up of 14 amino acids. The genes are TRBV28 and TRBJ1-4; D is perhaps TRBD1 (6 bases). The TCR comes from an adult with an advanced solid tumor such as melanoma, head and neck, liver or kidney cancer. This specimen was CD4+ or CD8+ T cells sorted from blood, taken in a trial of the OX40 agonist ivuxolimab. CDR3: CAATGDATNEKLFF. In DNA form, the CDR3 reads TGTGCCGCGACAGGAGATGCAACTAATGAAAAACTGTTTTTT. The full variable domain, its missing parts supplied by reference TRBV28 and TRBJ1-4, is DVKVTQSSRYLVKRTGEKVFLECVQDMDHENMFWYRQDPGLGLRLIYFSYDVKMKEKGDIPEGYSVSREKKERFSLILESASTNQTSMYLCAATGDATNEKLFFGSGTQLSVL.